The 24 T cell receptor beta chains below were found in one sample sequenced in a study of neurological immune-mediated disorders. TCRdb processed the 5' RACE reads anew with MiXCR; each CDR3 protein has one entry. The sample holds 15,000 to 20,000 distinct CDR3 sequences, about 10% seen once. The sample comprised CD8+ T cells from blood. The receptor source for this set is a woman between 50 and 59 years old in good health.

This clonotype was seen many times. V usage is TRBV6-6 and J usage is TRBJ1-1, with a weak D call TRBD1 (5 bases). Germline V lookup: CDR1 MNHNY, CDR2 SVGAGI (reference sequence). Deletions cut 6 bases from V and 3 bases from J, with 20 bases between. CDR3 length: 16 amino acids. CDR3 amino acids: CASSLRVTPRDTEAFF. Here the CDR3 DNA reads TGTGCCAGCAGCCTCAGGGTGACCCCCCGAGACACTGAAGCTTTCTTT.

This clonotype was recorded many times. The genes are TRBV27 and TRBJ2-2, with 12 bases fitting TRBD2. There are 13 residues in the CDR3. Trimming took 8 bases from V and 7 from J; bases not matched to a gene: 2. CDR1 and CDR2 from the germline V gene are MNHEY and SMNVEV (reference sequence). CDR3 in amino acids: CASQGLAGGELFF. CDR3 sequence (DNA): TGTGCCAGCCAGGGACTAGCGGGCGGGGAGCTGTTTTTT.

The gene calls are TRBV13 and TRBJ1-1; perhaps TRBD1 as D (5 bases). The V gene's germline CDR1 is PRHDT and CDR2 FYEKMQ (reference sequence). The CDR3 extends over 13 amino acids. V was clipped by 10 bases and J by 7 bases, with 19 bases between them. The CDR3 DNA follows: TGTGCCATTAGCTTAGGCCGACAGTTTGAAGCTTTCTTT. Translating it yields CAISLGRQFEAFF.

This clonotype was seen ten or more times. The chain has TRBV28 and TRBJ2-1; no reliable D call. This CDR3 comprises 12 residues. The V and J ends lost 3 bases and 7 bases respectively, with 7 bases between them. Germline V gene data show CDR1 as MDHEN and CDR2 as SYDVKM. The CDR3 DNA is TGTGCCAGCAGTTTGACCAATAATGAGCAGTTCTTC. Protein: CASSLTNNEQFF. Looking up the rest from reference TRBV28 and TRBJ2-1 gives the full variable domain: DVKVTQSSRYLVKRTGEKVFLECVQDMDHENMFWYRQDPGLGLRLIYFSYDVKMKEKGDIPEGYSVSREKKERFSLILESASTNQTSMYLCASSLTNNEQFFGPGTRLTVL.

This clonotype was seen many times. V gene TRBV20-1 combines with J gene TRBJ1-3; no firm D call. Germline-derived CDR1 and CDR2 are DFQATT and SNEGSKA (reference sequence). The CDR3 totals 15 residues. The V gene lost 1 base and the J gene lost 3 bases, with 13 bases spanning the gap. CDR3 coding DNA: TGCAGTGCTAGAGTTCAGACAAGATTTGGAAACACCATATATTTT. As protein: CSARVQTRFGNTIYF.

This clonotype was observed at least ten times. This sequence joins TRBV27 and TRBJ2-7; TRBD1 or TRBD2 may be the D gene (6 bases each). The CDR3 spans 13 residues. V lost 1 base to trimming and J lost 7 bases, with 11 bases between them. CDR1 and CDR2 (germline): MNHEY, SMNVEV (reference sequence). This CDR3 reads CASSLWGAGEQYF. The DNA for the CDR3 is TGTGCCAGCAGTTTATGGGGGGCCGGGGAGCAGTACTTC.

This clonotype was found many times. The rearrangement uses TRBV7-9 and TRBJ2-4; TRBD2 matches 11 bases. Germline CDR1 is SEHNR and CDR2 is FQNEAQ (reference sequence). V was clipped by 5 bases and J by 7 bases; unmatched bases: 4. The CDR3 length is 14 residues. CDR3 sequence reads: CASSGLAGANIQYF. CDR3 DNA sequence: TGTGCCAGCAGCGGACTAGCGGGCGCGAACATTCAGTACTTC.

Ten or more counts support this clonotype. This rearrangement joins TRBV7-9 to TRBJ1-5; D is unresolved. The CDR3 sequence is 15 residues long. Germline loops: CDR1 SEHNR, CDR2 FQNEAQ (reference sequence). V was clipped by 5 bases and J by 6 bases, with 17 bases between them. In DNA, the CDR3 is TGTGCCAGCAGCACCAGCGAGGAGGACGGTCAGCCCCAGCATTTT. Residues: CASSTSEEDGQPQHF. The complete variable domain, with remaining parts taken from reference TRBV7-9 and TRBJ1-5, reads DTGVSQNPRHKITKRGQNVTFRCDPISEHNRLYWYRQTLGQGPEFLTYFQNEAQLEKSRLLSDRFSAERPKGSFSTLEIQRTEQGDSAMYLCASSTSEEDGQPQHFGDGTRLSIL.

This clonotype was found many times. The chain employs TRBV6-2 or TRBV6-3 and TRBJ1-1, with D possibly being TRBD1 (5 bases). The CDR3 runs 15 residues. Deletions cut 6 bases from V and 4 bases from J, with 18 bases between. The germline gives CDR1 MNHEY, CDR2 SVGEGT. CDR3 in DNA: TGTGCCAGCAGGTCAGGGATTGCGGCGTTCACTGAAGCTTTCTTT. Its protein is CASRSGIAAFTEAFF.

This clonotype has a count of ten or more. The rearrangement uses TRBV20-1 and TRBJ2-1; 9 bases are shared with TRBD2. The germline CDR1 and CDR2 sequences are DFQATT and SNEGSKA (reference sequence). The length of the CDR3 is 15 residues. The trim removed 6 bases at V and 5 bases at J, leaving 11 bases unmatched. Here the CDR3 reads CSADSGLANNNEQFF. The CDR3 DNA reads TGCAGTGCGGATTCCGGACTAGCGAATAACAATGAGCAGTTCTTC.

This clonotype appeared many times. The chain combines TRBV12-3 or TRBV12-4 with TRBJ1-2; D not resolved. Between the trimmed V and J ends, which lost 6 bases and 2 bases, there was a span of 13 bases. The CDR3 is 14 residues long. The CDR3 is CASRPRTLNYGYTF. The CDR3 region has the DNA TGTGCCAGCAGACCTCGGACGTTGAACTATGGCTACACCTTC.

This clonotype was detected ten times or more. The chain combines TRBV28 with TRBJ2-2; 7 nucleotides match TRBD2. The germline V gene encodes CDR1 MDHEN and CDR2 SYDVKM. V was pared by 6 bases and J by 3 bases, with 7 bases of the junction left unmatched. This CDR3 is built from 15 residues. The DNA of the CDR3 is TGTGCCAGCAGACCCGGAGCGGGGTACACCGGGGAGCTGTTTTTT. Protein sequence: CASRPGAGYTGELFF.

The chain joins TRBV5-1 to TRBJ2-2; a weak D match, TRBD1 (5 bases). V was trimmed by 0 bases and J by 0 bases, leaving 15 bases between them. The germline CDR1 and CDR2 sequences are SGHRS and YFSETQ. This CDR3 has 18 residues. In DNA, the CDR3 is TGCGCCAGCAGCTTGGAGGGTCAGACCAGGGCGAACACCGGGGAGCTGTTTTTT. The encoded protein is CASSLEGQTRANTGELFF.

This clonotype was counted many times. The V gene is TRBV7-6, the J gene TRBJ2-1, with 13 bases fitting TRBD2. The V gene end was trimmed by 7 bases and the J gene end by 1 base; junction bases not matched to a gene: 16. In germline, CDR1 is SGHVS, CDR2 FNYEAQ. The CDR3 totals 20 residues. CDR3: CASIGGTGTSGEISYNEQFF. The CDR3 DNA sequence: TGTGCCAGCATCGGAGGAACCGGGACTAGCGGGGAAATTTCCTACAATGAGCAGTTCTTC.

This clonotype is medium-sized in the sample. CDR3 DNA sequence: TGTGCCAGCAGTGAATACAGGGGTAACTCCTACAATGAGCAGTTCTTC. It codes for CASSEYRGNSYNEQFF. The chain combines TRBV28 with TRBJ2-1, with 7 bases that match TRBD1. Germline V lookup: CDR1 MDHEN, CDR2 SYDVKM. The CDR3 sequence is 16 residues long. V shed 5 bases and J 0 bases; nucleotides not matched to a gene: 7.

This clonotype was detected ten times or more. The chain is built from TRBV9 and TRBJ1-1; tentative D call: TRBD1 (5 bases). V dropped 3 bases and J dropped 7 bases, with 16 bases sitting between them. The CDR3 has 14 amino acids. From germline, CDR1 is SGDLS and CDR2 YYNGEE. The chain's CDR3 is CASSASGAAHEAFF. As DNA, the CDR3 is TGTGCCAGCAGCGCTTCTGGGGCCGCACATGAAGCTTTCTTT. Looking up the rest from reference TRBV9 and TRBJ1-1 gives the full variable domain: DSGVTQTPKHLITATGQRVTLRCSPRSGDLSVYWYQQSLDQGLQFLIQYYNGEERAKGNILERFSAQQFPDLHSELNLSSLELGDSALYFCASSASGAAHEAFFGQGTRLTVV.

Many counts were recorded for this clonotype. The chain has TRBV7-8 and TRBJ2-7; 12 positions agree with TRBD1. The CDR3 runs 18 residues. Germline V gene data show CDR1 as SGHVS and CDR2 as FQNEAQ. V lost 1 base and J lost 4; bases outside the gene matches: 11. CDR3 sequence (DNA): TGTGCCAGCAGCTTAGACAGGGACAGGGGGCCTTGGGTTTACGAGCAGTACTTC. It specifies CASSLDRDRGPWVYEQYF.

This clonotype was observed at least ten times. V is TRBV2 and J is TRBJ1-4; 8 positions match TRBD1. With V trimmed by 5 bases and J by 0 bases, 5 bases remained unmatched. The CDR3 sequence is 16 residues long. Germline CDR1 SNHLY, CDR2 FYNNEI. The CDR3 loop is CASSSRTGPTNEKLFF. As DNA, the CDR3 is TGTGCCAGCAGTAGTAGGACAGGGCCAACTAATGAAAAACTGTTTTTT.

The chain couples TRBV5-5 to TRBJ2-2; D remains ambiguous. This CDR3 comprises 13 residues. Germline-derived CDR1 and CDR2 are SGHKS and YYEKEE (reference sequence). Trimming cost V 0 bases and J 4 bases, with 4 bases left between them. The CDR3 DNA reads TGTGCCAGCAGCTTGGGACCCACCGGGGAGCTGTTTTTT. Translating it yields CASSLGPTGELFF.

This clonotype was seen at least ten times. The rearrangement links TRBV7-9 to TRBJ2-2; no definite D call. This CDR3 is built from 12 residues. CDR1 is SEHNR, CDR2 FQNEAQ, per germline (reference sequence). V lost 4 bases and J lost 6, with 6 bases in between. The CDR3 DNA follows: TGTGCCAGCAGCTCCTTCCCCGGGGAGCTGTTTTTT. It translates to CASSSFPGELFF.

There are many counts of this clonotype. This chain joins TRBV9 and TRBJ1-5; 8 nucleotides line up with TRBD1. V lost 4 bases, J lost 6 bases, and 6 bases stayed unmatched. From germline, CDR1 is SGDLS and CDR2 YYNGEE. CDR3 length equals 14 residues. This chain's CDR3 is CASSPQGAGQPQHF. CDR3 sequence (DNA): TGTGCCAGCAGCCCTCAGGGGGCAGGTCAGCCCCAGCATTTT.

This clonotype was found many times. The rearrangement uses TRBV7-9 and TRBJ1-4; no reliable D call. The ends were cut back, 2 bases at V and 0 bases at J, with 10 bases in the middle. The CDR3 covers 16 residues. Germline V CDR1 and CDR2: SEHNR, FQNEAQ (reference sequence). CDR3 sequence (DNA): TGTGCCAGCAGCTTAAATGTGGCGACAACTAATGAAAAACTGTTTTTT. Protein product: CASSLNVATTNEKLFF. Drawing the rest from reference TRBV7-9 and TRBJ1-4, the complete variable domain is DTGVSQNPRHKITKRGQNVTFRCDPISEHNRLYWYRQTLGQGPEFLTYFQNEAQLEKSRLLSDRFSAERPKGSFSTLEIQRTEQGDSAMYLCASSLNVATTNEKLFFGSGTQLSVL.

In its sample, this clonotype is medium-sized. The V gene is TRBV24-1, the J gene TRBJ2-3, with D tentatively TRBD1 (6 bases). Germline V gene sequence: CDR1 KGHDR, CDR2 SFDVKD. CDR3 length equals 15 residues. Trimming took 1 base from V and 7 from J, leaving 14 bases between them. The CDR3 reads CATSDLEDSGYTQYF. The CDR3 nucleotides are TGTGCCACCAGTGATTTAGAGGACAGTGGATATACGCAGTATTTT.

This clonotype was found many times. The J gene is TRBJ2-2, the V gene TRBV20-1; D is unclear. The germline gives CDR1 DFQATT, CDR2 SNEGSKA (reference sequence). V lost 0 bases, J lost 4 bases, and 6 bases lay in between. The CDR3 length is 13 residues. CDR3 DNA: TGCAGTGCTAGAGATATGACCACCGGGGAGCTGTTTTTT. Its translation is CSARDMTTGELFF.